This is a list of T cell receptor beta chains from one sample in a study of blood T cell repertoires in COVID-19. Assay: immunoSEQ multiplex PCR; the TCRdb copy retains only in-frame clones and omits some. In the table there are a few hundred thousand clones, about 88% of which are singletons. The specimen sequenced was peripheral blood. The receptor source for this set is a woman in her forties or fifties with COVID-19, enrolled during active disease. CDR3s include the opening cysteine and the closing phenylalanine or tryptophan. D genes are given only for firm matches. The listing skips clone size in some rows; elsewhere it reads once, few, many or a size class.

V: TRBV7-2; size: once; D: -; J: TRBJ2-4; length: 17; DNA: TGTGCCAGCAGCTTAGTAGGGCAGGGCCGCGCCAAAAACATTCAGTACTTC; CDR3: CASSLVGQGRAKNIQYF
V: TRBV6-2/TRBV6-3; size: -; D: -; J: TRBJ2-3; length: 15; DNA: TGTGCCAGCAGTGACCGGCGCGGGACCACAGATACGCAGTATTTT; CDR3: CASSDRRGTTDTQYF
V: TRBV5-1; size: -; D: -; J: TRBJ2-3; length: 14; DNA: TGCGCCAGCAGCTACCGGGACTCCACAGATACGCAGTATTTT; CDR3: CASSYRDSTDTQYF
V: TRBV3-1/TRBV3-2; size: -; D: -; J: TRBJ1-2; length: 14; DNA: TGTGCCAGCAGCGCGGTAGGAGCTAACTATGGCTACACCTTC; CDR3: CASSAVGANYGYTF
V: TRBV19; size: -; D: -; J: TRBJ1-1; length: 17; DNA: TGTGCCAGTACCTCACACCAAGGCGGGGTAGGGGACACTGAAGCTTTCTTT; CDR3: CASTSHQGGVGDTEAFF
V: TRBV27; size: once; D: -; J: TRBJ1-1; length: 13; DNA: TGTGCCAGCAGTCTAAATCGAGGAAATGAAGCTTTCTTT; CDR3: CASSLNRGNEAFF
V: TRBV19; size: -; D: TRBD1; J: TRBJ1-5; length: 15; DNA: TGTGCCAGTATCCCAGGACAGGGCCCCAATCAGCCCCAGCATTTT; CDR3: CASIPGQGPNQPQHF
V: TRBV19; size: -; D: TRBD1; J: TRBJ1-1; length: 16; DNA: TGTGCCAGTAGTTTGAGGACAGGGACGATGAACACTGAAGCTTTCTTT; CDR3: CASSLRTGTMNTEAFF
V: TRBV19; size: once; D: TRBD1; J: TRBJ1-4; length: 14; DNA: TGTGCCAGTAGTTCCGGGACAGGGTTTGAAAAACTGTTTTTT; CDR3: CASSSGTGFEKLFF
V: TRBV20-1; size: -; D: -; J: TRBJ2-1; length: 16; DNA: TGCAGTGCTAGTCGGCGGCGGCGAAGCTCCTACAATGAGCAGTTCTTC; CDR3: CSASRRRRSSYNEQFF
V: TRBV19; size: -; D: -; J: TRBJ2-1; length: 14; DNA: TGTGCCAGTAGTGACGGGGGGCCTTACAATGAGCAGTTCTTC; CDR3: CASSDGGPYNEQFF